Presented here are 27 T cell receptor beta chains from one specimen sequenced in a study of shared T cell receptors in the human thymus. Profiling relied on immunoSEQ multiplex PCR, and the TCRdb table lists in-frame clones only, not all of them. The profile covers 540,000 or so clones, with 75% to 85% appearing a single time and 0.013% taken by the ten largest. Separately, the same data were catalogued under a study of human thymus T cells.

Sequencing used thymocytes. Receptors were obtained from a boy under two years old with a congenital heart defect.

This clone was recorded a few times. The CDR3 sequence is CSTTGVGQETQYF. The DNA for the CDR3 is TGCAGTACCACAGGGGTTGGGCAAGAGACCCAGTACTTC. V and J are TRBV29-1 and TRBJ2-5; 7 bases line up with TRBD1. The CDR3 has 13 amino acids. The germline CDR1 and CDR2 sequences are SQVTM and ANQGSEA.

This clone was observed a few times. V usage is TRBV11-2 and J usage is TRBJ2-5; 12 bases agree with TRBD2. Germline CDR1 and CDR2: SGHAT and FQNNGV. The J segment lost 5 bases and the V segment lost 5 bases, leaving 9 bases of the junction unmatched. The CDR3 spans 16 residues. CDR3 protein: CASSVPTSGRGETQYF. For the CDR3, the DNA is TGTGCCAGCAGCGTCCCGACTAGCGGGAGAGGGGAGACCCAGTACTTC.

The V call is TRBV10-3, the J call TRBJ1-1; D is possibly TRBD1 (5 bases). Per germline, CDR1 ENHRY and CDR2 SYGVKD. V was trimmed by 0 bases and J by 0 bases, leaving 14 bases between them. The CDR3 has 17 residues. The CDR3 nucleotides read TGTGCCATCAGTGAGTCGGGTATTACAGGTATGAACACTGAAGCTTTCTTT. It codes for CAISESGITGMNTEAFF.

This clone was counted a few times. The chain links TRBV29-1 to TRBJ2-5; the match to TRBD1 covers 8 bases. The CDR3 has 16 amino acids. Germline-derived CDR1 and CDR2 are SQVTM and ANQGSEA. With 2 bases clipped from V and 3 bases from J, the junction kept 11 bases outside the gene matches. The CDR3 DNA reads TGCAGCGTTGAACACCCCCGACAGGGGTCGGAAGAGACCCAGTACTTC. Amino acids: CSVEHPRQGSEETQYF.

This clone was observed a single time. In nucleotides, the CDR3 is TGCGCCAGCAGCTTCATTGGGACAGGGAGTCACACCGGGGAGCTGTTTTTT. Translated, it gives CASSFIGTGSHTGELFF. The V and J genes are TRBV5-1 and TRBJ2-2; 9 bases are shared with TRBD1. Germline lookup yields CDR1 SGHRS and CDR2 YFSETQ. Trimming removed 2 bases from V and 3 bases from J; junction bases left unmatched: 8. This CDR3 region has 17 residues.

This clone turned up a few times. The gene calls are TRBV27 and TRBJ2-4; no clear D gene. The V gene lost 3 bases and the J gene lost 8 bases, with 11 bases spanning the gap. The CDR3 extends over 13 amino acids. Germline V gene sequence: CDR1 MNHEY, CDR2 SMNVEV (reference sequence). CDR3 bases: TGTGCCAGCAGTTTCGGCGGTACGGACATTCAGTACTTC. Translated, it gives CASSFGGTDIQYF.

The chain couples TRBV27 to TRBJ1-1; weak D call: TRBD1 (5 bases). Trimming took off 3 bases at V and 5 bases at J, with 16 bases between the two ends. The CDR3 sequence is 15 residues long. The V gene's germline CDR1 is MNHEY and CDR2 SMNVEV (reference sequence). CDR3 sequence (DNA): TGTGCCAGCAGTTTGGCCCCCGGGGGGGAAACTGAAGCTTTCTTT. Translation: CASSLAPGGETEAFF.

This chain connects TRBV6-1 to TRBJ1-5; no firm D call. CDR1 MNHNS and CDR2 SASEGT come from the germline V gene. The CDR3 contains 13 residues. V lost 5 bases, J lost 8 bases, and 13 bases lay in between. CDR3 coding DNA: TGTGCCAGCAGTCCACACCCCGGGAAGCCCCAGCATTTT. Protein sequence: CASSPHPGKPQHF.

The genes are TRBV2 and TRBJ1-2; D uncertain. Deletions cut 2 bases from V and 2 bases from J, with 9 bases between. The CDR3 spans 14 residues. Per the germline V gene, CDR1 is SNHLY and CDR2 is FYNNEI. The CDR3 bases are TGTGCCAGCAGTGAACGCTATGCAAACTATGGCTACACCTTC. Encoded protein: CASSERYANYGYTF.

The J gene is TRBJ2-3, the V gene TRBV12-5, with TRBD2 matching over 16 bases. V gave up 6 bases and J gave up 4 bases; unmatched junction bases: 13. The CDR3 has 19 residues. Germline lookup yields CDR1 LGHNT and CDR2 FRNRAP. CDR3 amino acids: CASGLGLAGGPEDPDTQYF. CDR3 in DNA: TGTGCTAGTGGCCTGGGACTAGCGGGAGGGCCCGAGGACCCAGATACGCAGTATTTT.

This clone turned up a few times. Additional DNA sequences in this sample encode the identical CDR3. V and J are TRBV4-3 and TRBJ2-3; D not resolved. This CDR3 is 13 amino acids long. The V gene lost 0 bases and the J gene lost 6 bases, with 7 bases spanning the gap. Germline V gives CDR1 LGHNA, CDR2 YSLEER. CDR3: CASSQDPGDTQYF. Here the CDR3 DNA reads TGCGCCAGCAGCCAAGATCCCGGGGATACGCAGTATTTT.

This clone was seen more than once but under ten times. The V and J genes are TRBV5-4 and TRBJ2-1; 12 positions match TRBD2. The ends lost 4 bases at V and 4 bases at J; junction bases unmatched: 3. Germline V gene lookup returns CDR1 SGHNT and CDR2 YYREEE (reference sequence). The CDR3 has 15 amino acids. The CDR3 sequence is CASSIGLAGYNEQFF. Written as DNA, the CDR3 is TGTGCCAGCAGCATTGGACTAGCGGGATACAATGAGCAGTTCTTC.

V is TRBV15 and J is TRBJ2-1, with D uncertain. Trimming shortened V by 2 bases and J by 1 base, and 15 bases separated the two germline ends. The CDR3 runs 17 residues. CDR1 and CDR2 from the germline V gene are LNHNV and YYDKDF (reference sequence). DNA for the CDR3: TGTGCCACCAGCAGAAGTTATATGCGGATTTCCTACAATGAGCAGTTCTTC. It is translated as CATSRSYMRISYNEQFF.

The rearrangement uses TRBV7-7 and TRBJ2-5, with TRBD1 identical over 12 bases. This CDR3 region has 15 residues. The germline V gene has CDR1 SSHAT and CDR2 FNYEAQ (reference sequence). The V segment lost 5 bases and the J segment 4 bases; nucleotides outside the gene matches: 5. CDR3 residues: CASSLRDRGPETQYF. For the CDR3, the DNA is TGTGCCAGCAGCCTCCGGGACAGGGGGCCAGAGACCCAGTACTTC.

The chain employs TRBV6-4 and TRBJ2-1; 7 bases align to TRBD2. Germline CDR1 MRHNA, CDR2 SNTAGT. The junction had 8 bases not matched to a gene; V was cut back by 7 bases and J by 5 bases. The CDR3 loop spans 14 amino acids. This chain's CDR3 is CASTAGEGDNEQFF. CDR3 nucleotide sequence: TGTGCCAGCACTGCGGGAGAAGGGGACAATGAGCAGTTCTTC.

V usage is TRBV5-1 and J usage is TRBJ2-5, with 8 bases identical to TRBD1. With the DNA end fitting TRBJ2-7 better, the J assignment may be wrong. Germline V lookup: CDR1 SGHRS, CDR2 YFSETQ. The CDR3 length is 17 residues. The CDR3 region is CASSLDSRGQETYEQYF. The CDR3, as DNA: TGCGCCAGCAGCTTGGATTCTCGGGGACAGGAAACCTACGAGCAGTACTTC.

The V gene is TRBV7-9, the J gene TRBJ2-5, with D tentatively TRBD2 (5 bases). The CDR3 runs 18 residues. The V and J ends lost 5 bases and 5 bases respectively, with 27 bases between them. Germline V CDR1 and CDR2: SEHNR, FQNEAQ (reference sequence). CDR3 region: CASSQIAPGSAMGETQYF. CDR3 sequence (DNA): TGTGCCAGCAGCCAGATCGCACCGGGAAGCGCGATGGGGGAGACCCAGTACTTC.

V usage is TRBV10-1 and J usage is TRBJ2-7; maybe TRBD2 (5 bases). Germline V gene data show CDR1 as WNHNN and CDR2 as SYGVQD (reference sequence). V was trimmed by 3 bases and J by 7 bases, leaving 10 bases between them. The CDR3 loop spans 12 amino acids. The CDR3 DNA follows: TGCGCCAGCAGTGACGAGACGGGAGAGCAGTACTTC. Encoded protein: CASSDETGEQYF.

This chain joins TRBV7-2 and TRBJ1-5, with 7 positions matching TRBD1. This CDR3 is 14 amino acids long. The ends lost 4 bases at V and 6 bases at J; junction bases unmatched: 6. The germline V gene encodes CDR1 SGHTA and CDR2 FQGNSA. The CDR3 region is CASSSGTVGQPQHF. In DNA, the CDR3 is TGTGCCAGCAGCTCCGGGACAGTGGGTCAGCCCCAGCATTTT.

DNA for the CDR3: TGTGCCAGCAGCTTAACGGGGGGCCCCAGCTCCTACGAGCAGTACTTC. Its translation: CASSLTGGPSSYEQYF. The V call is TRBV7-2, the J call TRBJ2-7; maybe TRBD2 (7 bases). Trimming stripped 2 bases from V and 0 bases from J, with 14 bases between. The CDR3 loop spans 16 amino acids. Germline lookup yields CDR1 SGHTA and CDR2 FQGNSA. The whole variable domain, remainder taken from reference TRBV7-2 and TRBJ2-7, is GAGVSQSPSNKVTEKGKDVELRCDPISGHTALYWYRQSLGQGLEFLIYFQGNSAPDKSGLPSDRFSAERTGGSVSTLTIQRTQQEDSAVYLCASSLTGGPSSYEQYFGPGTRLTVT.

This chain links TRBV28 with TRBJ2-3; 11 bases agree with TRBD2. The V gene end was trimmed by 6 bases and the J gene end by 0 bases; junction bases not matched to a gene: 14. Germline assignment: CDR1 MDHEN and CDR2 SYDVKM. CDR3 length equals 19 residues. The CDR3, as DNA: TGTGCCAGCAGAATAGCCGGGACTAGCGGCCCGACTAGCACAGATACGCAGTATTTT. Residues: CASRIAGTSGPTSTDTQYF.

The chain combines TRBV7-9 with TRBJ2-7; D remains unclear. The CDR3 covers 13 residues. CDR1 SEHNR and CDR2 FQNEAQ come from the germline V gene (reference sequence). The V gene lost 5 bases and the J gene lost 2 bases, with 10 bases spanning the gap. The CDR3 loop reads CASSRQPAYEQYF. DNA of the CDR3: TGTGCCAGCAGCCGACAACCCGCCTACGAGCAGTACTTC.

This clone has a handful of counts. This chain's CDR3 is CASIWRETYNEQFF. Written as DNA, the CDR3 is TGTGCCAGCATTTGGCGGGAGACCTACAATGAGCAGTTCTTC. The genes are TRBV6-1 and TRBJ2-1; 7 nucleotides match TRBD2. The CDR3 extends over 14 amino acids. With V trimmed by 7 bases and J by 2 bases, 5 bases remained unmatched. Germline CDR1 reads MNHNS; CDR2 reads SASEGT.

The chain carries TRBV28 and TRBJ2-7; tentatively, D is TRBD2 (5 bases). The length of the CDR3 is 15 residues. V lost 5 bases and J 5 bases, leaving 19 bases between the germline ends. Germline V gene data show CDR1 as MDHEN and CDR2 as SYDVKM. CDR3 DNA: TGTGCCAGCAGTCCGCTAGCAACCCTAGCCCACGAGCAGTACTTC. Encoded protein: CASSPLATLAHEQYF.

This clone has more than one count but fewer than ten. The chain links TRBV6-1 to TRBJ2-7, with 11 bases lining up with TRBD2. J lost 5 bases, V lost 6 bases, and 6 bases had no gene match. This CDR3 contains 14 residues. Looked up from germline, CDR1 is MNHNS and CDR2 is SASEGT. CDR3 protein: CASSPSGGFDEQYF. As DNA, the CDR3 is TGTGCCAGCAGCCCTAGCGGGGGGTTTGACGAGCAGTACTTC.

The rearrangement joins TRBV29-1 to TRBJ2-7; maybe TRBD1 (5 bases). Per germline, CDR1 SQVTM and CDR2 ANQGSEA. The CDR3 contains 11 residues. The V gene lost 3 bases and the J gene lost 6 bases, with 9 bases spanning the gap. The CDR3 loop reads CSVEAGREQYF. CDR3 nucleotides: TGCAGCGTTGAGGCAGGGCGCGAGCAGTACTTC.

The sample holds a few counts of this clone. This chain connects TRBV7-6 to TRBJ2-1; TRBD2 aligns across 7 bases. With 4 bases clipped from V and 9 bases from J, the junction kept 15 bases outside the gene matches. This CDR3 spans 16 amino acids. Per the germline V gene, CDR1 is SGHVS and CDR2 is FNYEAQ. CDR3 sequence reads: CASSYTLGRAGGEQFF. DNA of the CDR3: TGTGCCAGCAGCTACACGTTGGGGAGGGCCGGGGGTGAGCAGTTCTTC.